The entry that follows covers one TCR beta chain sequence. V lost 5 bases and J lost 7; bases outside the gene matches: 7. The length of the CDR3 is 13 residues. Germline V lookup: CDR1 MNHEY, CDR2 SMNVEV (reference sequence). The sample originates from a study of shared clonotypes between healthy human individuals. It was 200 to 250 ng DNA, 25,000 to 35,000 T cell genomes, that sorted-subset replicate PCRs used. Clones were sequenced by immunoSEQ multiplex PCR, and TCRdb holds only the in-frame ones, with some missing. This table holds about 2.3 million clones, 92% found once. The TCR originated in a young man in good health. Some clones in this sample may be carry-over from other donors' samples. Sequenced material: naive CD4+ T cells from PBMCs. Noted subset: CD45RA+ positively selected. The rearrangement joins TRBV27 to TRBJ2-7; 8 bases agree with TRBD1. The CDR3 loop reads CASSRDRPPEQYF. The CDR3 DNA follows: TGTGCCAGCAGTCGGGACAGGCCGCCGGAGCAGTACTTC.